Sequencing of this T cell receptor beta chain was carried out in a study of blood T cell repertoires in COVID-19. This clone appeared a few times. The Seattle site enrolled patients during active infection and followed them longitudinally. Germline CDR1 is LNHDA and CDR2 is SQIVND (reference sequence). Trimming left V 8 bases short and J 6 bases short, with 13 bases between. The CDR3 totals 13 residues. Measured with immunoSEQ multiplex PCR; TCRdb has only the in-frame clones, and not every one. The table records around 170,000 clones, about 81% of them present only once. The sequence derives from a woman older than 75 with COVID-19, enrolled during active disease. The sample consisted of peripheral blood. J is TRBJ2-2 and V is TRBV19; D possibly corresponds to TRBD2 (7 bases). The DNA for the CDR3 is TGTGCCAGTCAACAGGGAGGGGCCGGGGAGCTGTTTTTT. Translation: CASQQGGAGELFF. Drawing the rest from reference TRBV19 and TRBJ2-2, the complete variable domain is DGGITQSPKYLFRKEGQNVTLSCEQNLNHDAMYWYRQDPGQGLRLIYYSQIVNDFQKGDIAEGYSVSREKKESFPLTVTSAQKNPTAFYLCASQQGGAGELFFGEGSRLTVL.